What follows are 29 T cell receptor beta chains derived from one specimen sequenced in a study of blood T cell repertoires in COVID-19. Some clones are missing from TCRdb's copy, which holds only in-frame ones; the method was immunoSEQ multiplex PCR. Of over 150,000 clones listed, approximately 83% are singletons. Sequenced sample: peripheral blood. These receptors came from an older woman with acute or convalescent COVID-19.

This chain connects TRBV7-9 to TRBJ1-2; D perhaps matches TRBD1 (6 bases). This CDR3 comprises 14 residues. From germline, CDR1 is SEHNR and CDR2 FQNEAQ (reference sequence). V shed 5 bases and J shed 0 bases, with 10 bases lying between them. The CDR3 bases are TGTGCCAGCAGCCCCGGACAGACTAACTATGGCTACACCTTC. Translated: CASSPGQTNYGYTF.

This clone was detected once. The genes are TRBV6-5 and TRBJ1-1; D remains unclear. V was shortened by 6 bases and J by 0 bases, with 8 bases between the two germline ends. Germline CDR1 is MNHEY and CDR2 is SVGAGI. The CDR3 is 13 amino acids. The CDR3 sequence: CASRRSLNTEAFF. The DNA for the CDR3 is TGTGCCAGCAGACGTAGCCTGAACACTGAAGCTTTCTTT.

This chain connects TRBV28 to TRBJ1-6; tentatively, D is TRBD1 (6 bases). Germline assignment: CDR1 MDHEN and CDR2 SYDVKM. The CDR3 is 13 residues long. Between the trimmed V and J ends, which lost 7 bases and 9 bases, there was a span of 13 bases. CDR3: CASTRGGGSPLHF. The CDR3 coding sequence is TGTGCCAGCACAAGGGGGGGAGGTTCACCCCTCCACTTT. Supplemented by reference TRBV28 and TRBJ1-6, the full variable domain reads DVKVTQSSRYLVKRTGEKVFLECVQDMDHENMFWYRQDPGLGLRLIYFSYDVKMKEKGDIPEGYSVSREKKERFSLILESASTNQTSMYLCASTRGGGSPLHFGNGTRLTVT.

This rearrangement joins TRBV9 to TRBJ2-6, with D possibly matching TRBD2 (6 bases). The CDR3 runs 16 residues. Trimming removed 4 bases at V and 0 bases at J, with 11 bases between. CDR1 and CDR2 (germline): SGDLS, YYNGEE. The CDR3 spells CASSTRAGSGANVLTF. The CDR3 nucleotides are TGTGCCAGCAGCACACGAGCGGGCTCTGGGGCCAACGTCCTGACTTTC.

The chain joins TRBV3-1 (or the pseudogene TRBV3-2) to TRBJ1-2; the D gene is possibly TRBD1 (5 bases). The CDR3 covers 16 residues. The germline V gene encodes CDR1 LGHDT and CDR2 YNNKEL (reference sequence). The ends were cut back, 4 bases at V and 2 bases at J, with 17 bases in the middle. CDR3 bases: TGTGCCAGCAGCCCTCAACCGGGACTCCTGAACTATGGCTACACCTTC. It yields the protein CASSPQPGLLNYGYTF.

The CDR3 bases are TGCGCCAGCAGTTACACAGCGGGGGACACCTACGAGCAGTACTTC. Protein sequence: CASSYTAGDTYEQYF. This chain connects TRBV5-1 to TRBJ2-7, with TRBD2 matching 8 bases. The CDR3 covers 15 residues. Germline CDR1 reads SGHRS; CDR2 reads YFSETQ. Germline trimming cut 5 bases from V and 2 bases from J; bases unmatched to any gene: 9.

The rearrangement uses TRBV19 and TRBJ2-4; a possible D gene is TRBD1 (8 bases). This CDR3 contains 19 residues. Germline assignment: CDR1 LNHDA and CDR2 SQIVND (reference sequence). Trimming pared 4 bases from V and 0 bases from J, leaving 22 bases between. The CDR3 DNA sequence: TGTGCCAGTAGTACATCCGGGGGGACAGGAGCAATAGCCAAAAACATTCAGTACTTC. Residues: CASSTSGGTGAIAKNIQYF.

The chain links TRBV5-6 to TRBJ2-1, with 16 bases fitting TRBD2. Per germline, CDR1 SGHDT and CDR2 YYEEEE. This CDR3 contains 18 residues. J gave up 8 bases and V 3 bases, and 11 bases lay outside the gene matches. The CDR3 region is CASSSPLTGTSGRDEQFF. CDR3 coding DNA: TGTGCCAGCAGCTCCCCACTCACCGGGACTAGCGGGAGGGATGAGCAGTTCTTC.

This CDR3 is CASSLAPTNYGYTF. CDR3 nucleotide sequence: TGTGCCAGCAGCTTAGCCCCAACTAACTATGGCTACACCTTC. The rearrangement uses TRBV7-2 and TRBJ1-2; no clear D gene. V lost 0 bases, J lost 0 bases, and 5 bases lay in between. The CDR3 loop spans 14 amino acids. The germline V gene has CDR1 SGHTA and CDR2 FQGNSA.

With respect to this clone: Other DNA sequences within the sample encode an identical CDR3. This chain links TRBV5-1 with TRBJ1-5; TRBD1 matches 7 bases. The CDR3 runs to 15 residues. Trimming at V came to 0 bases and at J to 0 bases, leaving 0 bases not matched to a gene. CDR1 and CDR2 (germline): SGHRS, YFSETQ. CDR3: CASSLEGASNQPQHF. The CDR3 DNA sequence: TGCGCCAGCAGCTTGGAGGGGGCTAGCAATCAGCCCCAGCATTTT.

This clone appeared once. This chain connects TRBV11-2 to TRBJ2-6; tentative D call: TRBD1 (6 bases). The V end lost 5 bases, the J end lost 0 bases, and 14 bases lay between the germline ends. The CDR3 consists of 17 residues. Germline assignment: CDR1 SGHAT and CDR2 FQNNGV. CDR3 amino acids: CASSKQGSHSGANVLTF. CDR3 coding DNA: TGTGCCAGCAGCAAACAGGGCTCCCACTCTGGGGCCAACGTCCTGACTTTC. Full variable domain (missing parts from reference TRBV11-2 and TRBJ2-6): EAGVAQSPRYKIIEKRQSVAFWCNPISGHATLYWYQQILGQGPKLLIQFQNNGVVDDSQLPKDRFSAERLKGVDSTLKIQPAKLEDSAVYLCASSKQGSHSGANVLTFGAGSRLTVL.

This chain uses TRBV6-5 with TRBJ2-5; 7 bases line up with TRBD2. Germline CDR1 is MNHEY and CDR2 is SVGAGI. J gave up 4 bases and V 5 bases, and 4 bases lay outside the gene matches. The CDR3 is made up of 13 amino acids. The CDR3 protein is CASSRAGPETQYF. The CDR3 coding sequence is TGTGCCAGCAGTCGAGCGGGGCCAGAGACCCAGTACTTC.

The chain employs TRBV23-1 and TRBJ2-3; the D gene is possibly TRBD2 (5 bases). TRBV23-1 is labeled an ORF, and its function is uncertain. V was pared by 3 bases and J by 4 bases, with 17 bases between. The CDR3 runs to 16 residues. The CDR3 sequence: CASSHSGGSGADTQYF. CDR3 bases: TGCGCCAGCAGTCACTCGGGCGGGTCCGGAGCAGATACGCAGTATTTT.

The gene calls are TRBV5-1 and TRBJ2-6, with TRBD1 as a possible D gene (6 bases). V lost 4 bases and J lost 0, with 11 bases in between. Germline V gives CDR1 SGHRS, CDR2 YFSETQ. CDR3 length: 16 residues. Here the CDR3 reads CASSGGQSSGANVLTF. The CDR3 DNA reads TGCGCCAGCAGCGGGGGCCAAAGCTCTGGGGCCAACGTCCTGACTTTC.

This clone was observed a handful of times. This chain joins TRBV6-6 and TRBJ2-6, with D maybe TRBD1 (6 bases). The V end was cut by 6 bases, the J end by 0 bases, with 24 bases between. Germline V lookup: CDR1 MNHNY, CDR2 SVGAGI (reference sequence). The CDR3 runs to 20 residues. The DNA for the CDR3 is TGTGCCAGCAGCTCCACTCGTGGTGGAAGGGGGATCTCTGGGGCCAACGTCCTGACTTTC. It codes for CASSSTRGGRGISGANVLTF.

The J gene is TRBJ1-3, the V gene TRBV24-1, with D tentatively TRBD1 (5 bases). CDR3 length: 14 amino acids. From germline, CDR1 is KGHDR and CDR2 SFDVKD. Deletions cut 3 bases from V and 1 base from J, with 6 bases between. DNA of the CDR3: TGTGCCACCAGTGATCCAGGGTCTGGAAACACCATATATTTT. Its translation is CATSDPGSGNTIYF.

This clone has a handful of counts. The chain uses TRBV18 and TRBJ1-5; TRBD1 matches 12 bases. CDR1 is KGHSH, CDR2 LQKENI, per germline. This CDR3 region has 17 residues. Germline trimming cut 3 bases from V and 1 base from J; bases unmatched to any gene: 4. CDR3 nucleotides: TGTGCCAGCTCACCCGGGACAGGGGGCGGGAGCAATCAGCCCCAGCATTTT. Protein product: CASSPGTGGGSNQPQHF.

The CDR3 nucleotides read TGTGCCAGCAGCTCAATGGGACTAGCGGCCTACAATGAGCAGTTCTTC. Protein product: CASSSMGLAAYNEQFF. The chain links TRBV7-2 to TRBJ2-1; 11 bases are a match to TRBD2. Germline values: CDR1 SGHTA, CDR2 FQGNSA. V was pared by 4 bases and J by 2 bases, with 4 bases of the junction left unmatched. The CDR3 has 16 amino acids.

This rearrangement joins TRBV19 to TRBJ2-7; 9 bases line up with TRBD2. The J segment lost 2 bases and the V segment lost 6 bases, leaving 8 bases of the junction unmatched. The CDR3 is 15 residues long. CDR1 LNHDA and CDR2 SQIVND come from the germline V gene (reference sequence). CDR3 bases: TGTGCCAGTAGGGCTAGCGGGGACCCTACCTACGAGCAGTACTTC. It yields the protein CASRASGDPTYEQYF.

This clone was seen only once. The genes are TRBV27 and TRBJ1-2, with D maybe TRBD1 (5 bases). The V gene lost 6 bases and the J gene lost 0 bases, with 17 bases spanning the gap. Germline CDR1 and CDR2: MNHEY and SMNVEV (reference sequence). CDR3 length: 16 amino acids. The CDR3 nucleotides read TGTGCCAGCAGCCGGGCCCCCGGAGGGGCTAACTATGGCTACACCTTC. It yields the protein CASSRAPGGANYGYTF.

This chain joins TRBV5-1 and TRBJ2-5; tentative D call: TRBD2 (6 bases). The V gene's germline CDR1 is SGHRS and CDR2 YFSETQ. V was cut by 7 bases and J by 4 bases, with 17 bases left in between. This CDR3 is built from 14 residues. The CDR3 region is CASGDSSVRETQYF. For the CDR3, the DNA is TGCGCCAGCGGGGATTCTAGCGTCAGAGAGACCCAGTACTTC.

The gene calls are TRBV12-3 or TRBV12-4 and TRBJ2-1, with a possible D match to TRBD2 (7 bases). Trimming took off 5 bases at V and 6 bases at J, with 11 bases between the two ends. This CDR3 spans 13 amino acids. CDR3 coding DNA: TGTGCCAGCAGTCACGGGGGGCCCAATGAGCAGTTCTTC. This translates into CASSHGGPNEQFF.

This clone was counted a few times. The chain uses TRBV7-2 and TRBJ1-6; tentatively, D is TRBD1 (5 bases). This CDR3 has 15 residues. V dropped 5 bases and J dropped 9 bases, with 17 bases sitting between them. Germline CDR1 and CDR2: SGHTA and FQGNSA. This CDR3 reads CASSPRSGGGSPLHF. CDR3 sequence (DNA): TGTGCCAGCAGCCCAAGGTCCGGGGGTGGTTCACCCCTCCACTTT. Filled out from reference TRBV7-2 and TRBJ1-6, the complete variable domain reads GAGVSQSPSNKVTEKGKDVELRCDPISGHTALYWYRQSLGQGLEFLIYFQGNSAPDKSGLPSDRFSAERTGGSVSTLTIQRTQQEDSAVYLCASSPRSGGGSPLHFGNGTRLTVT.

This clone came up once. The chain links TRBV18 to TRBJ2-5, with D possibly TRBD2 on 6 matching bases. V gave up 2 bases and J gave up 0 bases, with 16 bases separating them. The germline gives CDR1 KGHSH, CDR2 LQKENI. The CDR3 has 17 residues. The CDR3, as DNA: TGTGCCAGCTCACCATCAGCGGGCCCAGGGTACCAAGAGACCCAGTACTTC. Protein sequence: CASSPSAGPGYQETQYF.

The chain is built from TRBV30 and TRBJ1-2; D remains unclear. Deletions cut 5 bases from V and 4 bases from J, with 14 bases between. Per the germline V gene, CDR1 is GTSNPN and CDR2 is SVGIG (reference sequence). This CDR3 region has 13 residues. CDR3 residues: CAWGPPVGYGYTF. The CDR3 nucleotides are TGTGCCTGGGGGCCCCCGGTTGGCTATGGCTACACCTTC.

This clone was recorded a few times. The chain carries TRBV5-1 and TRBJ1-1; TRBD1 is a possible D gene (5 bases). Between the trimmed V and J ends, which lost 4 bases and 2 bases, there was a span of 18 bases. Germline CDR1 is SGHRS and CDR2 is YFSETQ. The CDR3 length is 16 residues. CDR3 residues: CASSPTFRQSNTEAFF. In DNA, the CDR3 is TGCGCCAGCAGCCCAACATTTCGACAGAGTAACACTGAAGCTTTCTTT.

The genes are TRBV12-3 or TRBV12-4 and TRBJ1-1; 9 bases are a match to TRBD1. The CDR3 is 12 residues long. The J segment lost 10 bases and the V segment lost 6 bases, leaving 6 bases of the junction unmatched. CDR3 sequence (DNA): TGTGCCAGCAGACAAGGACAGGGGAGAGCTTTCTTT. Residues: CASRQGQGRAFF.

This chain uses TRBV7-2 with TRBJ2-5, with 7 bases matching TRBD1. The CDR3 length is 13 residues. Per germline, CDR1 SGHTA and CDR2 FQGNSA. V shed 5 bases and J 5 bases; nucleotides not matched to a gene: 5. CDR3 residues: CASSVDRAETQYF. The CDR3 DNA reads as TGTGCCAGCAGCGTAGACAGGGCGGAGACCCAGTACTTC. The variable domain in full, completed from reference TRBV7-2 and TRBJ2-5, reads GAGVSQSPSNKVTEKGKDVELRCDPISGHTALYWYRQSLGQGLEFLIYFQGNSAPDKSGLPSDRFSAERTGGSVSTLTIQRTQQEDSAVYLCASSVDRAETQYFGPGTRLLVL.

The rearrangement uses TRBV5-1 and TRBJ2-1, with 8 bases aligning to TRBD2. The germline CDR1 and CDR2 sequences are SGHRS and YFSETQ. CDR3 length equals 14 residues. The V and J ends lost 2 bases and 5 bases, in that order; junction bases with no gene match: 3. CDR3 sequence (DNA): TGCGCCAGCAGCTTAGCGGGGGCGAACAATGAGCAGTTCTTC. Translating gives CASSLAGANNEQFF. The full variable domain, rest sourced from reference TRBV5-1 and TRBJ2-1, is KAGVTQTPRYLIKTRGQQVTLSCSPISGHRSVSWYQQTPGQGLQFLFEYFSETQRNKGNFPGRFSGRQFSNSRSEMNVSTLELGDSALYLCASSLAGANNEQFFGPGTRLTVL.